The 24 T cell receptor beta chains presented below share a single source sample, sequenced in a study of cytomegalovirus exposure and HLA in healthy donors. Primers included in the PCR were 60 Vbeta and 13 Jbeta primers. The protocol was immunoSEQ multiplex PCR, while the TCRdb copy is restricted to in-frame clones and leaves out a portion. Among about 160,000 clones listed, around four fifths were seen once. The sequencing sample was made of PBMCs. The receptors were gathered from a man aged 18 to 30 in good health and CMV-seropositive.

This clone occurred a few times. The rearrangement links TRBV11-3 to TRBJ2-3, with D perhaps TRBD2 (6 bases). Germline values: CDR1 SGHNT, CDR2 YENEEA. With 1 base removed from V and 4 bases from J, the gap between germline ends came to 18 bases. The CDR3 extends over 17 amino acids. The CDR3: CASSLGYSGGGADTQYF. CDR3 coding DNA: TGTGCCAGCAGCTTAGGTTATAGTGGGGGAGGCGCAGATACGCAGTATTTT. The whole variable domain, remainder taken from reference TRBV11-3 and TRBJ2-3, is EAGVVQSPRYKIIEKKQPVAFWCNPISGHNTLYWYLQNLGQGPELLIRYENEEAVDDSQLPKDRFSAERLKGVDSTLKIQPAELGDSAVYLCASSLGYSGGGADTQYFGPGTRLTVL.

This clone has only one observation. This chain connects TRBV7-9 to TRBJ1-2, with 7 positions matching TRBD1. The germline gives CDR1 SEHNR, CDR2 FQNEAQ (reference sequence). The junction had 3 bases not matched to a gene; V was cut back by 5 bases and J by 3 bases. The CDR3 is 13 residues long. CDR3 in DNA: TGTGCCAGCAGCCCAGGGGGTTACTATGGCTACACCTTC. Protein sequence: CASSPGGYYGYTF.

The rearrangement links TRBV6-1 to TRBJ1-2, with D perhaps TRBD1 (5 bases). Germline CDR1 is MNHNS and CDR2 is SASEGT. V was trimmed by 0 bases and J by 10 bases, leaving 9 bases between them. The CDR3 covers 12 residues. The chain's CDR3 is CASSEARGSYTF. In nucleotides, the CDR3 is TGTGCCAGCAGTGAAGCAAGGGGATCCTACACCTTC.

This rearrangement joins TRBV27 to TRBJ2-3, with D maybe TRBD1 (6 bases). The V gene lost 7 bases and the J gene lost 2 bases, with 19 bases spanning the gap. Germline CDR1 MNHEY, CDR2 SMNVEV (reference sequence). This CDR3 contains 16 residues. CDR3 nucleotides: TGTGCCAGCACCCCCGCAGGGGCCCAGTACACAGATACGCAGTATTTT. Translation gives CASTPAGAQYTDTQYF.

This chain links TRBV4-3 with TRBJ2-7, with TRBD2 matching 11 bases. Germline V gives CDR1 LGHNA, CDR2 YSLEER. J lost 5 bases, V lost 1 base, and 10 bases had no gene match. This CDR3 is built from 17 residues. For the CDR3, the DNA is TGCGCCAGCAGCCAAGGACTTCGACTAGCGGGAAGCGACGAGCAGTACTTC. Its translation is CASSQGLRLAGSDEQYF.

This clone was seen more than once but under ten times. The chain carries TRBV5-4 and TRBJ2-3; tentative D call: TRBD1 (6 bases). CDR1 is SGHNT, CDR2 YYREEE, per germline (reference sequence). The CDR3 spans 15 residues. Trimming stripped 2 bases from V and 2 bases from J, with 12 bases between. The CDR3 loop reads CASSFSGGATDTQYF. The CDR3 bases are TGTGCCAGCAGCTTTAGTGGGGGCGCCACAGATACGCAGTATTTT.

In its sample, this clone was seen once. The rearrangement uses TRBV11-2 and TRBJ2-2; unclear D gene. The CDR3 contains 11 residues. Germline-derived CDR1 and CDR2 are SGHAT and FQNNGV. The germline V and J ends were trimmed by 10 bases and 4 bases, with 7 bases remaining between them. The chain's CDR3 is CATAVTGELFF. The CDR3 coding sequence is TGTGCCACCGCAGTCACCGGGGAGCTGTTTTTT.

This clone has only one observation. The chain is built from TRBV4-2 and TRBJ1-1; D may be TRBD1 (6 bases). Trimming shortened V by 6 bases and J by 2 bases, and 16 bases separated the two germline ends. Germline V lookup: CDR1 LGHNA, CDR2 YNFKEQ. The CDR3 loop spans 15 amino acids. In DNA form, the CDR3 reads TGTGCCAGCAGGCCAGCGGACAGCCAAAACACTGAAGCTTTCTTT. Translation gives CASRPADSQNTEAFF.

In regard to this clone: Other nucleotide sequences from this sample produce the same CDR3. The J gene is TRBJ1-2, the V gene TRBV27, with unresolved D. The V gene lost 0 bases and the J gene lost 5 bases, with 10 bases spanning the gap. Germline V gives CDR1 MNHEY, CDR2 SMNVEV (reference sequence). CDR3 size: 14 residues. CDR3 loop: CASSLSGGGYGYTF. The CDR3 DNA follows: TGTGCCAGCAGTTTATCCGGCGGAGGGTATGGCTACACCTTC.

The CDR3 loop reads CASSYSNGGKETQYF. The CDR3 nucleotides are TGTGCCAGCAGTTACTCGAATGGGGGGAAAGAGACCCAGTACTTC. The V and J genes are TRBV6-5 and TRBJ2-5; weak D call: TRBD2 (6 bases). Germline loops: CDR1 MNHEY, CDR2 SVGAGI. This CDR3 region has 15 residues. V dropped 0 bases and J dropped 3 bases, with 11 bases sitting between them.

The chain uses TRBV6-6 and TRBJ2-3; TRBD1 is a possible D gene (6 bases). CDR3 length: 13 residues. Germline lookup yields CDR1 MNHNY and CDR2 SVGAGI (reference sequence). Trimming removed 7 bases from V and 6 bases from J, with 14 bases in between. The CDR3 spells CASISSGADTQYF. In DNA, the CDR3 is TGTGCCAGCATTAGTTCAGGGGCCGATACGCAGTATTTT.

In its sample, this clone was seen a few times. The genes are TRBV7-9 and TRBJ2-3; 7 bases line up with TRBD2. The CDR3 is 16 residues long. The ends lost 5 bases at V and 6 bases at J; junction bases unmatched: 14. Germline CDR1 is SEHNR and CDR2 is FQNEAQ (reference sequence). The CDR3 bases are TGTGCCAGCAGCCGTAGACTAGCCGAAGACGGGGATACGCAGTATTTT. The encoded protein is CASSRRLAEDGDTQYF.

A remark on this clone: The missing conserved phenylalanine or tryptophan at the end of this CDR3 makes a read error likely. The CDR3 nucleotides are TGTGCCAGCAGCCCAGGACAGGGGTCGGACTCACCCCTCCACCTT. Amino acid sequence: CASSPGQGSDSPLHL. V gene TRBV7-9 combines with J gene TRBJ1-6, with 9 bases identical to TRBD1. The CDR3 is 15 residues long. The J segment lost 10 bases and the V segment lost 5 bases, leaving 9 bases of the junction unmatched. From germline, CDR1 is SEHNR and CDR2 FQNEAQ (reference sequence).

The V and J genes are TRBV4-1 and TRBJ2-7; D may be TRBD1 (6 bases). Deletions cut 0 bases from V and 4 bases from J, with 7 bases between. This CDR3 spans 13 amino acids. From germline, CDR1 is MGHRA and CDR2 YSYEKL. The CDR3 sequence is CASSQEDRYEQYF. The CDR3 nucleotides are TGCGCCAGCAGCCAAGAGGACAGATACGAGCAGTACTTC.

This sequence joins TRBV28 and TRBJ1-1; 8 nucleotides agree with TRBD1. Germline V CDR1 and CDR2: MDHEN, SYDVKM. CDR3 length: 14 amino acids. J gave up 10 bases and V 1 base, and 8 bases lay outside the gene matches. CDR3 protein: CASSLSPRGRVAFF. The CDR3 DNA follows: TGTGCCAGCAGTTTATCCCCCAGGGGGCGGGTAGCTTTCTTT.

This clone was seen only once. One junction end does not reproduce the germline sequence, and a read error may be involved. The CDR3 spells CSIEFPDREYETQYF. The CDR3 coding sequence is TGCAGCATTGAGTTTCCGGACAGGGAGTATGAGACCCAGTACTTC. The chain carries TRBV29-1 and TRBJ2-5; 8 positions agree with TRBD1. The CDR3 runs 15 residues. Germline V gene data show CDR1 as SQVTM and CDR2 as ANQGSEA.

This clone has just one count. The chain is built from TRBV6-1 and TRBJ2-5; no definite D call. CDR1 is MNHNS, CDR2 SASEGT, per germline. Trimming took off 5 bases at V and 2 bases at J, with 9 bases between the two ends. This CDR3 contains 13 residues. Written as DNA, the CDR3 is TGTGCCAGCAGTTTGAGGCAGCAAGAGACCCAGTACTTC. Translation: CASSLRQQETQYF.

This clone turned up a few times. The V gene is TRBV4-3, the J gene TRBJ1-1; D is undetermined. V was cut by 0 bases and J by 4 bases, with 9 bases left in between. Germline assignment: CDR1 LGHNA and CDR2 YSLEER. CDR3 length: 14 amino acids. The CDR3 DNA reads TGCGCCAGCAGCCAAGACACGCTTAGCACTGAAGCTTTCTTT. Translated: CASSQDTLSTEAFF.

V and J are TRBV10-1 and TRBJ1-5; D unresolved. Trimming took 8 bases from V and 0 from J, leaving 8 bases between them. The germline CDR1 and CDR2 sequences are WNHNN and SYGVQD (reference sequence). The CDR3 is made up of 13 amino acids. The CDR3 spells CASSRGSNQPQHF. In DNA, the CDR3 is TGCGCCAGCTCCCGGGGTAGCAATCAGCCCCAGCATTTT.

V gene TRBV10-3 combines with J gene TRBJ1-2; 7 bases agree with TRBD1. Germline CDR1 and CDR2: ENHRY and SYGVKD. This CDR3 comprises 14 residues. V shed 4 bases, J shed 4 bases, and the junction held 6 bases outside the gene matches. The CDR3 bases are TGTGCCATCAGTGTCGACAGGGACTTCTATGGCTACACCTTC. Its protein product is CAISVDRDFYGYTF.

There are a few counts of this clone. The chain employs TRBV4-1 and TRBJ2-3, with a tentative D call TRBD2 (5 bases). CDR1 and CDR2 (germline): MGHRA, YSYEKL. The CDR3 spans 16 residues. V lost 0 bases, J lost 0 bases, and 10 bases lay in between. CDR3 residues: CASSQDRTSSTDTQYF. DNA of the CDR3: TGCGCCAGCAGCCAAGATCGGACTTCTAGCACAGATACGCAGTATTTT.

This chain joins TRBV5-1 and TRBJ1-1, with D possibly TRBD1 on 6 matching bases. Between the trimmed V and J ends, which lost 0 bases and 7 bases, there was a span of 13 bases. Germline V gene data show CDR1 as SGHRS and CDR2 as YFSETQ. This CDR3 spans 14 amino acids. The CDR3 spells CASSLEGGKGEAFF. DNA for the CDR3: TGCGCCAGCAGCTTGGAAGGGGGAAAGGGTGAAGCTTTCTTT. The full variable domain, completed using reference TRBV5-1 and TRBJ1-1, is KAGVTQTPRYLIKTRGQQVTLSCSPISGHRSVSWYQQTPGQGLQFLFEYFSETQRNKGNFPGRFSGRQFSNSRSEMNVSTLELGDSALYLCASSLEGGKGEAFFGQGTRLTVV.

The rearrangement joins TRBV5-1 to TRBJ2-7, with 9 bases lining up with TRBD1. V lost 2 bases and J lost 3; bases outside the gene matches: 6. The CDR3 is 15 residues long. Germline loops: CDR1 SGHRS, CDR2 YFSETQ. For the CDR3, the DNA is TGCGCCAGCAGCTTATTGACAGGGGGAGGCTACGAGCAGTACTTC. It encodes CASSLLTGGGYEQYF. The complete variable domain, with remaining parts taken from reference TRBV5-1 and TRBJ2-7, reads KAGVTQTPRYLIKTRGQQVTLSCSPISGHRSVSWYQQTPGQGLQFLFEYFSETQRNKGNFPGRFSGRQFSNSRSEMNVSTLELGDSALYLCASSLLTGGGYEQYFGPGTRLTVT.

The chain combines TRBV9 with TRBJ2-3; 7 bases match TRBD2. The CDR3 totals 15 residues. Looked up from germline, CDR1 is SGDLS and CDR2 is YYNGEE. Germline trimming cut 4 bases from V and 1 base from J; bases unmatched to any gene: 6. The CDR3 spells CASSPWGGGTDTQYF. For the CDR3, the DNA is TGTGCCAGCAGCCCATGGGGGGGAGGCACAGATACGCAGTATTTT. Looking up the rest from reference TRBV9 and TRBJ2-3 gives the full variable domain: DSGVTQTPKHLITATGQRVTLRCSPRSGDLSVYWYQQSLDQGLQFLIQYYNGEERAKGNILERFSAQQFPDLHSELNLSSLELGDSALYFCASSPWGGGTDTQYFGPGTRLTVL.